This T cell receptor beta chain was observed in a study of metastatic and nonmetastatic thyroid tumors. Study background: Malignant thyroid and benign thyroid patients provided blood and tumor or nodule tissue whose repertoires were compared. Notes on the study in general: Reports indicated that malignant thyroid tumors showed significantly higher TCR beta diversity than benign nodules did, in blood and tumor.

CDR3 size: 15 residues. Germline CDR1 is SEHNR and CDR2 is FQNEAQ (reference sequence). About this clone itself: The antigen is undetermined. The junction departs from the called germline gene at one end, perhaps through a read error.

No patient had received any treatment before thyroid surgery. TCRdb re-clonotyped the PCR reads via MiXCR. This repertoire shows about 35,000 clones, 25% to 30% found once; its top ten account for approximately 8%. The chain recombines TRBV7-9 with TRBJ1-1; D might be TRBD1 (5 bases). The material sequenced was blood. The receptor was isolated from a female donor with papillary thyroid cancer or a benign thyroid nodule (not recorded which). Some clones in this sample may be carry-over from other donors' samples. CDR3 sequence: CASSDSSVGGTEAFF. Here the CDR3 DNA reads TGTGCCAGCAGCGATTCTTCAGTGGGGGGAACTGAGGCTTTCTTT.